These 5 T cell receptor beta chains came from one sample sequenced in a study of graft-versus-host responses after intestinal transplantation. Profiling relied on immunoSEQ multiplex PCR, and the TCRdb table lists in-frame clones only, not all of them. Of tens of thousands of clones detected, nearly 95% appear once; the ten largest clones hold about 19%. These receptors are not linked to any known antigen. Sequencing was performed on unstimulated CD8+ T cells sorted from spleen or lymph node cells, taken before transplant. The origin of the receptors is a human donor who was the organ donor for an intestinal transplant.

The V call is TRBV7-6, the J call TRBJ1-1; TRBD1 might be the D (5 bases). The CDR3 consists of 16 residues. Germline V lookup: CDR1 SGHVS, CDR2 FNYEAQ. V shed 5 bases and J shed 1 base, with 17 bases lying between them. The CDR3 DNA follows: TGTGCCAGCAGCAAATGGGGGGGAAGAGCGAACACTGAAGCTTTCTTT. It specifies CASSKWGGRANTEAFF.

This chain connects TRBV2 to TRBJ1-4; D is unresolved. The V end lost 6 bases, the J end lost 5 bases, and 13 bases lay between the germline ends. CDR3 length: 14 amino acids. The germline V gene encodes CDR1 SNHLY and CDR2 FYNNEI. CDR3 DNA: TGTGCCAGCAGGCAAAATCCCCCAAATGAAAAACTGTTTTTT. The encoded protein is CASRQNPPNEKLFF.

This chain connects TRBV11-2 to TRBJ2-7, with D possibly matching TRBD1 (5 bases). The CDR3 contains 13 residues. The V end lost 5 bases, the J end lost 1 base, and 9 bases lay between the germline ends. CDR1 SGHAT and CDR2 FQNNGV come from the germline V gene. The CDR3 DNA reads TGTGCCAGCAGCCTAGGGGCGTCCTACGAGCAGTACTTC. Amino acids: CASSLGASYEQYF. The whole variable domain, remainder taken from reference TRBV11-2 and TRBJ2-7, is EAGVAQSPRYKIIEKRQSVAFWCNPISGHATLYWYQQILGQGPKLLIQFQNNGVVDDSQLPKDRFSAERLKGVDSTLKIQPAKLEDSAVYLCASSLGASYEQYFGPGTRLTVT.

The chain carries TRBV28 and TRBJ1-5; D unclear. The germline gives CDR1 MDHEN, CDR2 SYDVKM. The CDR3 extends over 12 amino acids. The germline V and J ends were trimmed by 3 bases and 3 bases, with 3 bases remaining between them. This chain's CDR3 is CASSFSNQPQHF. The DNA for the CDR3 is TGTGCCAGCAGTTTTTCCAATCAGCCCCAGCATTTT. The whole variable domain, remainder taken from reference TRBV28 and TRBJ1-5, is DVKVTQSSRYLVKRTGEKVFLECVQDMDHENMFWYRQDPGLGLRLIYFSYDVKMKEKGDIPEGYSVSREKKERFSLILESASTNQTSMYLCASSFSNQPQHFGDGTRLSIL.

This chain connects TRBV15 to TRBJ2-1, with D possibly being TRBD2 (6 bases). The germline CDR1 and CDR2 sequences are LNHNV and YYDKDF (reference sequence). V dropped 5 bases and J dropped 5 bases, with 16 bases sitting between them. The CDR3 is 15 residues long. Here the CDR3 reads CATSSGLGPHNEQFF. CDR3 nucleotide sequence: TGTGCCACCAGCTCGGGACTCGGACCACACAATGAGCAGTTCTTC.